A selection of T cell receptor beta chains follows, all from one sample in a study of blood T cell repertoires in COVID-19. TCRdb keeps only in-frame clones here, not all; method: immunoSEQ multiplex PCR. Among around 250,000 clones listed, roughly 80% were seen once. The source material was PBMCs or T cells enriched from blood (not recorded which). These receptors were obtained from a middle-aged man who had been exposed to COVID-19. Both conserved end residues are part of each CDR3. D genes are given only for firm matches. Clone size, where shown, is once, few, many, or a class for clones that have expanded.

V gene	CDR3 length	clone size	D gene	J gene	CDR3 DNA	CDR3 protein
TRBV5-6	15	.	TRBD1	TRBJ2-5	TGTGCCAGCAGCTTCCGGGACAGCAGTACGGAGACCCAGTACTTC	CASSFRDSSTETQYF
TRBV30	18	.	TRBD2	TRBJ2-2	TGTGCCTGGAGAGATACGGGACTAGCGGGGGCGAACACCGGGGAGCTGTTTTTT	CAWRDTGLAGANTGELFF
TRBV28	15	few	.	TRBJ2-3	TGTGCCAGCAGTTTCCCTGCCAGTAGCACAGATACGCAGTATTTT	CASSFPASSTDTQYF
TRBV27	14	.	TRBD2	TRBJ2-3	TGTGCCAGCAGTTTTAACGGGAGGGCAGATACGCAGTATTTT	CASSFNGRADTQYF
TRBV5-1	13	.	.	TRBJ2-1	TGCGCCACTTCGGACTTTTCCTACAATGAGCAGTTCTTC	CATSDFSYNEQFF
TRBV5-1	13	once	.	TRBJ1-2	TGCGCCAGCAGCTTGGAGAGACTAAGAAGCTACACCTTC	CASSLERLRSYTF
TRBV18	15	once	.	TRBJ1-1	TGTGCCAGCTCACCCAGAACCGGGGGAAACACTGAAGCTTTCTTT	CASSPRTGGNTEAFF
TRBV11-2	13	.	.	TRBJ2-1	TGTGCCAGCAGGCCTAGCTCCTACAATGAGCAGTTCTTC	CASRPSSYNEQFF
TRBV7-8	15	.	.	TRBJ1-2	TGTGCCAGCAGCTTATCAATCCAGTCCGACTATGGCTACACCTTC	CASSLSIQSDYGYTF
TRBV6-5	15	.	.	TRBJ1-3	TGTGCCAGCAGTACCAAACGGGGGGCGGGGCACACCATATATTTT	CASSTKRGAGHTIYF
TRBV9	15	.	TRBD1	TRBJ1-5	TGTGCCAGCAGCCCGACAGGGTACGACAATCAGCCCCAGCATTTT	CASSPTGYDNQPQHF
TRBV13	16	.	TRBD2	TRBJ2-1	TGTGCCAGCAGCTCGGAAACTAGCGGGAGCTACAATGAGCAGTTCTTC	CASSSETSGSYNEQFF
TRBV18	13	few	.	TRBJ1-6	TGTGCCAGCTCACCTACTAAGGATTCACCCCTCCACTTT	CASSPTKDSPLHF
TRBV21-1	14	.	.	TRBJ1-1	TGTGCCCCAACCTTTGGCAGAACGAACACTGAAGCTTTCTTT	CAPTFGRTNTEAFF
TRBV7-2	13	few	.	TRBJ2-1	TGTGCCAGCAGCTCTTCAGGAGGCAATGAGCAGTTCTTC	CASSSSGGNEQFF
TRBV10-2	14	once	.	TRBJ1-5	TGCGCCAGCAGTGAGGGGGGGGCAGGACAGCCCCAGCATTTT	CASSEGGAGQPQHF
TRBV5-4	14	.	TRBD2	TRBJ2-5	TGTGCCAGCAGCTTGGCGGGGACTAGCCAGACCCAGTACTTC	CASSLAGTSQTQYF
TRBV7-9	14	.	TRBD1	TRBJ1-6	TGTGCCAGCAGCTTAGGGGACAGGGTCTCACCCCTCCACTTT	CASSLGDRVSPLHF
TRBV29-1	16	.	TRBD2	TRBJ2-6	TGCAGCGTGCGCAGCGGGAGGGCCCCTGGGGCCAACGTCCTGACTTTC	CSVRSGRAPGANVLTF
TRBV11-2	13	.	.	TRBJ1-1	TGTGCCAGCAGCCTCATATGGGGGCACGAAGCTTTCTTT	CASSLIWGHEAFF
TRBV5-1	15	.	TRBD1	TRBJ2-3	TGCGCCAGCAGCTTGGGAGGACAGGGGGCAGGTACGCAGTATTTT	CASSLGGQGAGTQYF
TRBV16	14	.	.	TRBJ2-5	TGTGCCAGCAGCCAATCAGCAACGCAAGAGACCCAGTACTTC	CASSQSATQETQYF
TRBV24-1	18	.	.	TRBJ2-1	TGTGCCACCAGTGATTTAGTCGATCAGGGGCCCCCGTGCAATGAGCAGTTCTTC	CATSDLVDQGPPCNEQFF
TRBV7-7	15	.	.	TRBJ2-1	TGTGCTAGCAGCTTCGAGGCAGGGGTTTTGAATGAGCAGTTCTTC	CASSFEAGVLNEQFF
TRBV12-5	14	.	TRBD1	TRBJ1-1	TGTGCTAGTGGTTTTGGGACAGGGAGCACTGAAGCTTTCTTT	CASGFGTGSTEAFF
TRBV9	12	.	.	TRBJ2-7	TGTGCCAGCGGGTCTAGTCTCTACGAGCAGTACTTC	CASGSSLYEQYF
TRBV6-5	13	.	TRBD1	TRBJ2-7	TGTGCCAGCAGACAATCCAGTACAGGGGTTCTGTACTTC	CASRQSSTGVLYF
TRBV6-6	16	.	.	TRBJ2-3	TGTGCCAGCAGTTACTCACAGGGTGGGGGCACAGATACGCAGTATTTT	CASSYSQGGGTDTQYF
TRBV2	15	.	TRBD2	TRBJ2-5	TGTGCCAGCACCACTAGCGGGAGGAGTGAGGAGACCCAGTACTTC	CASTTSGRSEETQYF
TRBV19	15	.	TRBD1	TRBJ1-5	TGTGCCAGCCTAGACAGGGCGTATAGCAATCAGCCCCAGCATTTT	CASLDRAYSNQPQHF
TRBV7-9	15	.	TRBD1	TRBJ2-3	TGTGCCAGCACTAGAACAGGGGTATCCACAGATACGCAGTATTTT	CASTRTGVSTDTQYF
TRBV18	15	.	TRBD1	TRBJ1-3	TGTGCCAGCTCACCCTGGGACAGCTCTGGAAACACCATATATTTT	CASSPWDSSGNTIYF
TRBV24-1	15	.	TRBD1	TRBJ1-6	TGTGCCACCAGTGATTACAGGGGAGCTAATTCACCCCTCCACTTT	CATSDYRGANSPLHF
TRBV6-5	12	.	.	TRBJ1-1	TGTGCCAGCGGGCCCCATAACACTGAAGCTTTCTTT	CASGPHNTEAFF
TRBV11-3	16	.	.	TRBJ2-2	TGTGCCAGCAGGAACCGTGTCTTTGAGGGTACCGGGGAGCTGTTTTTT	CASRNRVFEGTGELFF
TRBV18	14	.	.	TRBJ2-7	TGTGCCAGCTCACCATGGGCATCCGAATTCGAGCAGTACTTC	CASSPWASEFEQYF
TRBV7-7	13	.	.	TRBJ1-1	TGTGCTAGCAGCCTACAGAAGAACACTGAAGCTTTCTTT	CASSLQKNTEAFF
TRBV6-5	14	many	.	TRBJ2-2	TGTGCCAGCAGGCACACAGAGAGGGCCGGGGAGCTGTTTTTT	CASRHTERAGELFF
TRBV30	14	once	TRBD1	TRBJ1-2	TGTGCCACTCCGGGCAGGGGGCTTTCCTATGGCTACACCTTC	CATPGRGLSYGYTF
TRBV5-1	15	.	TRBD2	TRBJ2-1	TGCGCCAGCAGCTTGGGGGCTAGCGGGAGCCATGAGCAGTTCTTC	CASSLGASGSHEQFF
TRBV5-1	14	.	.	TRBJ1-1	TGCGCCAGCAGCCTCGGATCAGGGTTGTGGGAAGCTTTCTTT	CASSLGSGLWEAFF
TRBV6-5	16	.	TRBD1	TRBJ1-1	TGTGCCAGCAGTTACGGGACAGGGGGCATGGACACTGAAGCTTTCTTT	CASSYGTGGMDTEAFF
TRBV4-1	15	.	TRBD1	TRBJ1-5	TGCGCCAGCAGCCAAGATGGGACAGGTGAGCAGCCCCAGCATTTT	CASSQDGTGEQPQHF
TRBV10-3	15	.	TRBD1	TRBJ1-1	TGTGCCATCACTGGGGACAGGGGAGCGGGCACTGAAGCTTTCTTT	CAITGDRGAGTEAFF
TRBV7-2	13	.	.	TRBJ2-1	TGTGCCAGCAGCTGGTCTAGATACAATGAGCAGTTCTTC	CASSWSRYNEQFF
TRBV7-9	14	.	.	TRBJ2-6	TGTGCCAGCGGACTCTCCTCTGGGGCCAACGTCCTGACTTTC	CASGLSSGANVLTF
TRBV11-3	16	.	TRBD2	TRBJ2-7	TGTGCCAGCAGCTTCCGACTAGCGGGGGCGACCTACGAGCAGTACTTC	CASSFRLAGATYEQYF
TRBV25-1	15	few	.	TRBJ2-3	TGTGCCAGCAGTGAACCGGGTCTAAGCACAGATACGCAGTATTTT	CASSEPGLSTDTQYF
TRBV4-1	14	.	.	TRBJ2-1	TGCGCCAGCAGCGTCTTAGGAGCGGACAATGAGCAGTTCTTC	CASSVLGADNEQFF
TRBV5-1	16	.	TRBD1	TRBJ2-2	TGCGCCAGCAGCCAGGAGGGGCAGGGGGCGGCCGGGGAGCTGTTTTTT	CASSQEGQGAAGELFF
TRBV5-6	14	.	.	TRBJ1-5	TGTGCCAGCAGCTTGTGGGGGGACGTTCAGCCCCAGCATTTT	CASSLWGDVQPQHF
TRBV28	15	.	TRBD1	TRBJ2-1	TGTGCCAGCAGGGGGGGGACAGGGCCCTACAATGAGCAGTTCTTC	CASRGGTGPYNEQFF
TRBV29-1	13	.	.	TRBJ2-3	TGCAGCGTTGAATCAGACTTGACAGATACGCAGTATTTT	CSVESDLTDTQYF
TRBV6-5	15	.	TRBD1	TRBJ1-5	TGTGCCAGCAGAAACACAGGGGGGTTTAATCAGCCCCAGCATTTT	CASRNTGGFNQPQHF
TRBV28	15	few	TRBD2	TRBJ2-1	TGTGCCAGCATTTCTTCCTGGGAGACTAGCGGGAGAATCCTCTTC	CASISSWETSGRILF
TRBV5-1	15	.	TRBD2	TRBJ2-7	TGCGCCAGCAGCCCGCGGACTAGCGGGAGTTCCGAGCAGTACTTC	CASSPRTSGSSEQYF
TRBV3-1/TRBV3-2	13	.	TRBD2	TRBJ2-7	TGTGCCAGCGGGCTGGCGGGAGCCTACGAGCAGTACTTC	CASGLAGAYEQYF
TRBV7-3	13	.	TRBD2	TRBJ2-7	TGTGCCAGCAGCTTCGGCGGGAGCTACGAGCAGTACTTC	CASSFGGSYEQYF
TRBV30	15	.	TRBD2	TRBJ2-3	TGTGCCTGGACTACTGGCGGGAGAAGCACAGATACGCAGTATTTT	CAWTTGGRSTDTQYF
TRBV19	13	.	.	TRBJ1-3	TGTGCCAGTAGGCAGGGGTCGGGTGACACCATATATTTT	CASRQGSGDTIYF